This T cell receptor beta chain was captured by sequencing in a study of CD8 T cells in Susac syndrome. Random hexamers were used to reverse transcribe about 0.5 to 1 ug of RNA. immunoSEQ multiplex PCR amplified TCR beta CDR3 across 54 Vbeta, 13 Jbeta. TCRdb analysed the immunoSEQ multiplex PCR reads with MiXCR anew, one entry per CDR3 protein. This sample carries 95,000 to 150,000 distinct CDR3 sequences, roughly 95% of them seen once, and the ten largest clones take approximately 0.15%. This CDR3 is 16 amino acids long. In germline, CDR1 is SNHLY, CDR2 FYNNEI. V trimming: 3 bases; J trimming: 9 bases; junction bases outside the gene matches: 17.

The rearrangement uses TRBV2 and TRBJ2-7; 7 bases match TRBD2. The receptor comes from a human donor with Susac syndrome. The source material was CD4+ T cells from PBMCs. CDR3 protein: CASSDGRIGRTFAQYF. The CDR3 region has the DNA TGTGCCAGCAGTGATGGTCGGATCGGGAGGACATTTGCGCAGTACTTC.